This TCR beta chain was identified during a study of T cell repertoires in cytomegalovirus infection. About the research overall: Signatures in public TCR beta sequences pointed to both CMV infection and matching HLA type.

With 4 bases clipped from V and 2 bases from J, the junction kept 5 bases outside the gene matches. The germline CDR1 and CDR2 sequences are SGHTA and FQGNSA. The CDR3 loop spans 14 amino acids. Study conclusions and caveats: Summed public TCR beta family frequency identified CMV carriers bearing the relevant HLA.

This clonotype was counted at least ten times. What it binds is not known. Using its own MiXCR run on the reads, TCRdb lists one record per CDR3 protein. The table shows about 490,000 distinct CDR3 sequences, with approximately 25% occurring only once. The rearrangement joins TRBV7-2 to TRBJ2-7, with 7 bases fitting TRBD2. Sample: PBMCs. The TCR originated in a human donor in good health (CMV status not recorded). Some clones in this sample may be carry-over from other donors' samples. This CDR3 reads CASSYGGRAYEQYF. CDR3 DNA: TGTGCCAGCAGCTACGGGGGGAGGGCCTACGAGCAGTACTTC.